One and the same sample provided the 22 T cell receptor beta chains below, sequenced in a study of blood T cell repertoires in COVID-19. Only in-frame clones appear in the TCRdb table, and some are missing; sequencing was by immunoSEQ multiplex PCR. The sample has about 250,000 clones; 88% are singletons. Source material: PBMCs or T cells enriched from blood (not recorded which). The source of these receptors is a woman in her forties or fifties who had recovered from COVID-19.

This clone was counted only a few times. V usage is TRBV11-2 and J usage is TRBJ2-1, with a weak D call TRBD2 (6 bases). Trimming removed 5 bases at V and 5 bases at J, with 19 bases between. From germline, CDR1 is SGHAT and CDR2 FQNNGV. The CDR3 is 16 amino acids. CDR3: CASSQWRDHLNNEQFF. CDR3 DNA sequence: TGTGCCAGCAGCCAATGGCGGGACCATTTAAACAATGAGCAGTTCTTC.

This rearrangement joins TRBV15 to TRBJ2-3; TRBD2 agrees at 10 bases. The V and J ends lost 0 bases and 6 bases, in that order; junction bases with no gene match: 9. Germline loops: CDR1 LNHNV, CDR2 YYDKDF (reference sequence). CDR3 length: 17 residues. CDR3 sequence reads: CATSRDSSGSLSDTQYF. CDR3 sequence (DNA): TGTGCCACCAGCAGAGATTCTAGCGGGAGTCTTTCCGATACGCAGTATTTT.

The CDR3 loop reads CASSIGRNEKLFF. The CDR3 DNA reads as TGTGCCAGTAGTATTGGCAGAAATGAAAAACTGTTTTTT. The V call is TRBV19, the J call TRBJ1-4; no clear D. The CDR3 sequence is 13 residues long. V was pared by 3 bases and J by 5 bases, with 7 bases between. Germline assignment: CDR1 LNHDA and CDR2 SQIVND (reference sequence).

As DNA, the CDR3 is TGTGCCAGTAGTCGCCATTTTTCAGGGGCCTCTAACACTGAAGCTTTCTTT. The encoded protein is CASSRHFSGASNTEAFF. This sequence joins TRBV19 and TRBJ1-1; the D gene is possibly TRBD1 (6 bases). The germline V gene encodes CDR1 LNHDA and CDR2 SQIVND (reference sequence). The CDR3 runs to 17 residues. V was trimmed by 5 bases and J by 2 bases, leaving 21 bases between them.

The chain employs TRBV7-3 and TRBJ2-7; 10 bases are shared with TRBD2. The J segment lost 2 bases and the V segment lost 8 bases, leaving 3 bases of the junction unmatched. The CDR3 runs 13 residues. Germline CDR1 reads SGHTA; CDR2 reads FQGTGA. The CDR3 nucleotides are TGTGCCAGCGGACTAGCGGTCCCCTACGAGCAGTACTTC. Protein product: CASGLAVPYEQYF.

The rearrangement joins TRBV4-2 to TRBJ2-3, with a weak D call TRBD2 (6 bases). The CDR3 sequence is 14 residues long. The V and J ends lost 8 bases and 3 bases respectively, with 15 bases between them. CDR1 LGHNA and CDR2 YNFKEQ come from the germline V gene. In DNA form, the CDR3 reads TGTGCCAGCGCAGCGGGCGACGTAACAGATACGCAGTATTTT. Translating it yields CASAAGDVTDTQYF.

This CDR3 is CASSLAGSSYNEQFF. Written as DNA, the CDR3 is TGTGCCAGCAGCTTAGCGGGGAGCTCCTACAATGAGCAGTTCTTC. The chain combines TRBV7-3 with TRBJ2-1, with D perhaps TRBD2 (6 bases). The CDR3 covers 15 residues. Germline CDR1 and CDR2: SGHTA and FQGTGA. The V and J ends lost 2 bases and 0 bases respectively, with 8 bases between them.

This sequence joins TRBV5-1 and TRBJ1-6; 7 bases map to TRBD1. The germline V gene has CDR1 SGHRS and CDR2 YFSETQ. CDR3 length equals 13 residues. Trimming cost V 7 bases and J 8 bases; bases outside gene matches: 6. The CDR3, as DNA: TGCGCCAGCGGTCCAGGGGGTGATTCACCCCTCCACTTT. Translating it yields CASGPGGDSPLHF.

The chain employs TRBV12-3 or TRBV12-4 and TRBJ1-5; D call uncertain. The V gene lost 8 bases and the J gene lost 4 bases, with 9 bases spanning the gap. This CDR3 comprises 12 residues. DNA for the CDR3: TGTGCCAGCCGGAGGCAAAATCAGCCCCAGCATTTT. This encodes CASRRQNQPQHF.

The chain uses TRBV5-4 and TRBJ2-7; TRBD2 matches at 8 bases. The V segment lost 4 bases and the J segment 6 bases; nucleotides outside the gene matches: 6. The CDR3 contains 13 residues. Germline V gives CDR1 SGHNT, CDR2 YYREEE (reference sequence). The chain's CDR3 is CASSTGLAGEQYF. CDR3 sequence (DNA): TGTGCCAGCAGCACCGGACTAGCCGGCGAGCAGTACTTC.

This clone was detected only a few times. This rearrangement joins TRBV18 to TRBJ2-6, with 8 nucleotides matching TRBD1. The CDR3 spans 19 residues. V trimming: 2 bases; J trimming: 0 bases; junction bases outside the gene matches: 9. Germline assignment: CDR1 KGHSH and CDR2 LQKENI. CDR3 coding DNA: TGTGCCAGCTCACCATTGTCACAGGGGGAAGGCTCTGGGGCCAACGTCCTGACTTTC. Protein product: CASSPLSQGEGSGANVLTF.

This chain uses TRBV5-4 with TRBJ1-1, with 9 bases that match TRBD1. The germline gives CDR1 SGHNT, CDR2 YYREEE (reference sequence). The ends lost 3 bases at V and 4 bases at J; junction bases unmatched: 4. The CDR3 is 14 residues long. The CDR3 DNA sequence: TGTGCCAGCAGCTGGACAGGGGTGACCACTGAAGCTTTCTTT. It yields the protein CASSWTGVTTEAFF.

The chain combines TRBV15 with TRBJ2-1; the match to TRBD2 covers 9 bases. The CDR3 consists of 15 residues. Germline V gene data show CDR1 as LNHNV and CDR2 as YYDKDF (reference sequence). V dropped 3 bases and J dropped 4; count of bases not matched to a gene: 4. The CDR3 DNA reads as TGTGCCACCAGCAGGCCTAGCGGGGATTACAATGAGCAGTTCTTC. Amino acids: CATSRPSGDYNEQFF.

V usage is TRBV4-3 and J usage is TRBJ1-3; no definite D call. CDR1 is LGHNA and CDR2 is YSLEER in the germline V gene. The CDR3 has 17 amino acids. V lost 1 base and J lost 2, with 15 bases in between. CDR3 amino acids: CASSQVWGRGPGNTIYF. The CDR3 nucleotides read TGCGCCAGCAGCCAAGTATGGGGTCGGGGTCCTGGAAACACCATATATTTT.

The rearrangement uses TRBV2 and TRBJ2-1, with 10 nucleotides matching TRBD1. The CDR3 is 14 residues long. V trimming: 7 bases; J trimming: 4 bases; junction bases outside the gene matches: 4. Germline V gene lookup returns CDR1 SNHLY and CDR2 FYNNEI. CDR3 DNA: TGTGCCAGCAAGGACAGGGGGGGGTACAATGAGCAGTTCTTC. Amino acid sequence: CASKDRGGYNEQFF.

The V call is TRBV10-3, the J call TRBJ1-2, with D possibly TRBD1 on 6 matching bases. The CDR3 is 13 amino acids. Deletions cut 2 bases from V and 4 bases from J, with 8 bases between. Germline V gives CDR1 ENHRY, CDR2 SYGVKD. In DNA form, the CDR3 reads TGTGCCATCAGTGAGACAGGGCGCTATGGCTACACCTTC. Amino acid sequence: CAISETGRYGYTF.

This clone was observed once. The rearrangement joins TRBV24-1 to TRBJ2-2; TRBD1 aligns across 10 bases. In germline, CDR1 is KGHDR, CDR2 SFDVKD. The CDR3 consists of 15 residues. The V segment lost 4 bases and the J segment 7 bases; nucleotides outside the gene matches: 5. The CDR3 nucleotides are TGTGCCACCAGTGAGCCGGGACAGGGGCACGGGGAGCTGTTTTTT. It translates to CATSEPGQGHGELFF.

The CDR3 nucleotides are TGTGCCAGCAGTTACGGTCAGGGGAATTCACCCCTCCACTTT. Protein sequence: CASSYGQGNSPLHF. The genes are TRBV6-2 or TRBV6-3 and TRBJ1-6, with a possible D match to TRBD1 (6 bases). Trimming stripped 2 bases from V and 7 bases from J, with 9 bases between. The CDR3 spans 14 residues. Germline CDR1 and CDR2: MNHEY and SVGEGT.

V and J are TRBV4-1 and TRBJ1-1; 7 bases line up with TRBD1. J gave up 4 bases and V 1 base, and 9 bases lay outside the gene matches. The CDR3 runs to 16 residues. Germline loops: CDR1 MGHRA, CDR2 YSYEKL. CDR3 in amino acids: CASSQADTGAGTEAFF. DNA for the CDR3: TGCGCCAGCAGCCAAGCCGATACAGGGGCGGGCACTGAAGCTTTCTTT.

This chain uses TRBV5-1 with TRBJ2-1; D is uncertain. V was cut by 0 bases and J by 4 bases, with 8 bases left in between. The CDR3 has 14 amino acids. The germline gives CDR1 SGHRS, CDR2 YFSETQ. The CDR3 protein is CASSLGMRYNEQFF. The CDR3 DNA reads TGCGCCAGCAGCTTGGGCATGCGTTACAATGAGCAGTTCTTC. Together with reference TRBV5-1 and TRBJ2-1, the CDR3 gives the full variable domain: KAGVTQTPRYLIKTRGQQVTLSCSPISGHRSVSWYQQTPGQGLQFLFEYFSETQRNKGNFPGRFSGRQFSNSRSEMNVSTLELGDSALYLCASSLGMRYNEQFFGPGTRLTVL.

CDR3 in DNA: TGTGCCAGCAGTGGGGGGGGCAATCAGCCCCAGCATTTT. This codes for CASSGGGNQPQHF. This sequence joins TRBV25-1 and TRBJ1-5; possibly TRBD1 for D (5 bases). The CDR3 has 13 amino acids. CDR1 MGHDK and CDR2 SYGVNS come from the germline V gene. Between the trimmed V and J ends, which lost 4 bases and 2 bases, there was a span of 6 bases. Full variable domain (outside the CDR3, taken from reference TRBV25-1 and TRBJ1-5): EADIYQTPRYLVIGTGKKITLECSQTMGHDKMYWYQQDPGMELHLIHYSYGVNSTEKGDLSSESTVSRIRTEHFPLTLESARPSHTSQYLCASSGGGNQPQHFGDGTRLSIL.

The chain joins TRBV29-1 to TRBJ1-1, with a weak D call TRBD1 (5 bases). Deletions cut 4 bases from V and 5 bases from J, with 17 bases between. The CDR3 has 14 amino acids. The germline V gene has CDR1 SQVTM and CDR2 ANQGSEA. CDR3 bases: TGCAGCGTTGTTCGACAGTCGGGGGGTACTGAAGCTTTCTTT. Amino acids: CSVVRQSGGTEAFF.